This TCR beta chain was identified in a study of OX40 agonist ivuxolimab in advanced cancers. Overall study results and limits: No determination was made of the antigen specificity of the expanded peripheral T cells. At 0.1 to 3.0 mg/kg, clonal expansion of CD4+ and CD8+ blood T cells had occurred by week 6.

Notes on this clone: The target antigen is unknown.

V lost 10 bases, J lost 1 base, and 16 bases lay in between. CDR1 and CDR2 (germline): MNHEY, SVGAGI. The CDR3 sequence is 15 residues long. The assay was immunoSEQ multiplex PCR, and TCRdb's table has in-frame clones only and misses some. The sample includes nearly 85,000 clones, 75% to 90% of them seen just once. The chain employs TRBV6-5 and TRBJ2-2; D is ambiguous. The sequencing here drew on CD4+ or CD8+ T cells sorted from blood, taken in a trial of the OX40 agonist ivuxolimab. This TCR was recovered from an adult with an advanced solid tumor such as melanoma, head and neck, liver or kidney cancer. The CDR3 nucleotides read TGTGCCACCCAATTTGGGCAGAAGAACACCGGGGAGCTGTTTTTT. This gives the protein CATQFGQKNTGELFF.